This passage covers 25 T cell receptor beta chains from one sample sequenced in a study of blood T cell repertoires in COVID-19. The data were produced by immunoSEQ multiplex PCR, yet TCRdb's version contains in-frame clones alone and is incomplete. The table records around 140,000 clones, about 87% of them present only once. Sequenced: peripheral blood. The receptors derive from a woman aged 45-60 years with acute or convalescent COVID-19.

J is TRBJ2-1 and V is TRBV11-2; TRBD1 might be the D (5 bases). The CDR3 runs to 13 residues. V shed 5 bases and J shed 9 bases, with 14 bases lying between them. Germline assignment: CDR1 SGHAT and CDR2 FQNNGV. The CDR3 sequence is CASSPGWAPEQFF. The CDR3 region has the DNA TGTGCCAGCAGCCCAGGGTGGGCGCCTGAGCAGTTCTTC.

With respect to this clone: At the DNA level, this CDR3 is encoded by other sequences in the same sample as well. CDR3 nucleotide sequence: TGTGCCAGCAGTGGACAGGGGCACACTGAAGCTTTCTTT. Amino acid sequence: CASSGQGHTEAFF. This rearrangement joins TRBV6-6 to TRBJ1-1, with 9 bases that match TRBD1. V was clipped by 5 bases and J by 3 bases; unmatched bases: 1. Germline lookup yields CDR1 MNHNY and CDR2 SVGAGI (reference sequence). The CDR3 totals 13 residues.

The chain joins TRBV5-1 to TRBJ2-5, with TRBD1 as a possible D gene (5 bases). The CDR3 spans 17 residues. Trimming took 0 bases from V and 0 from J, leaving 15 bases between them. The V gene's germline CDR1 is SGHRS and CDR2 YFSETQ. CDR3 residues: CASSLVLRQPYQETQYF. CDR3 nucleotide sequence: TGCGCCAGCAGCTTGGTATTGAGACAGCCGTACCAAGAGACCCAGTACTTC.

As concerns this clone: The junction departs from germline at one end; a sequencing error may be responsible. The rearrangement uses TRBV7-7 and TRBJ2-3; 8 nucleotides line up with TRBD2. Germline V gives CDR1 SSHAT, CDR2 FNYEAQ (reference sequence). The length of the CDR3 is 16 residues. The chain's CDR3 is CASSLAGSGGTDTQYF. As DNA, the CDR3 is TGTGCCAGCAGCCTAGCAGGGAGCGGGGGTACAGATACGCAGTATTTT.

V usage is TRBV7-9 and J usage is TRBJ1-2; 8 bases map to TRBD1. Germline V gene sequence: CDR1 SEHNR, CDR2 FQNEAQ (reference sequence). The CDR3 runs 15 residues. Unmatched junction bases numbered 5, after V lost 5 bases and J lost 0 bases. CDR3 region: CASSQRDRSNYGYTF. The CDR3 nucleotides read TGTGCCAGCAGCCAAAGGGACAGGTCTAACTATGGCTACACCTTC.

This clone was seen a few times. The chain employs TRBV9 and TRBJ1-3; D gene ambiguous. Germline V CDR1 and CDR2: SGDLS, YYNGEE. The CDR3 consists of 14 residues. Trimming took off 3 bases at V and 2 bases at J, with 9 bases between the two ends. The CDR3, as DNA: TGTGCCAGCAGCGCGGGGATGGCTGGAAACACCATATATTTT. This sequence encodes CASSAGMAGNTIYF. The full variable domain, in which reference TRBV9 and TRBJ1-3 provide the parts outside the CDR3, is DSGVTQTPKHLITATGQRVTLRCSPRSGDLSVYWYQQSLDQGLQFLIQYYNGEERAKGNILERFSAQQFPDLHSELNLSSLELGDSALYFCASSAGMAGNTIYFGEGSWLTVV.

The chain combines TRBV19 with TRBJ2-7; D not certain. The CDR3 is made up of 11 amino acids. CDR1 and CDR2 from the germline V gene are LNHDA and SQIVND (reference sequence). Trimming removed 5 bases from V and 6 bases from J, with 8 bases in between. CDR3 sequence (DNA): TGTGCCAGTAGTGCGGATCGCGAGCAGTACTTC. This encodes CASSADREQYF.

The chain couples TRBV20-1 to TRBJ2-7, with TRBD2 matching 13 bases. Germline-derived CDR1 and CDR2 are DFQATT and SNEGSKA (reference sequence). The CDR3 extends over 22 amino acids. J was trimmed by 3 bases and V by 3 bases; bases with no gene match: 26. CDR3 sequence: CSASAYDTTGTSGMGVVYEQYF. The DNA of the CDR3 is TGCAGTGCTAGTGCTTATGACACGACCGGGACTAGCGGGATGGGTGTGGTCTACGAGCAGTACTTC.

The rearrangement links TRBV6-4 to TRBJ1-1, with D tentatively TRBD1 (6 bases). Germline V gene sequence: CDR1 MRHNA, CDR2 SNTAGT. V lost 2 bases, J lost 2 bases, and 12 bases lay in between. The CDR3 consists of 15 residues. The CDR3 DNA sequence: TGTGCCAGCAGTGACGGGGGGGCGGAAAACACTGAAGCTTTCTTT. Protein: CASSDGGAENTEAFF.

This clone was recorded once. This sequence joins TRBV2 and TRBJ1-2; TRBD1 matches 9 bases. Per the germline V gene, CDR1 is SNHLY and CDR2 is FYNNEI. The CDR3 spans 14 residues. The trim removed 6 bases at V and 7 bases at J, leaving 9 bases unmatched. The CDR3 region is CASSPDRGRVGYTF. CDR3 coding DNA: TGTGCCAGCAGCCCGGACAGGGGTAGGGTTGGCTACACCTTC.

V is TRBV7-3 and J is TRBJ2-3; no firm D call. This CDR3 region has 15 residues. The germline V gene encodes CDR1 SGHTA and CDR2 FQGTGA. V was trimmed by 2 bases and J by 0 bases, leaving 9 bases between them. The DNA of the CDR3 is TGTGCCAGCAGCTTAGGAGCCTATAGCACAGATACGCAGTATTTT. Amino acid sequence: CASSLGAYSTDTQYF. Full variable domain (remainder filled in from reference TRBV7-3 and TRBJ2-3): GAGVSQTPSNKVTEKGKYVELRCDPISGHTALYWYRQSLGQGPEFLIYFQGTGAADDSGLPNDRFFAVRPEGSVSTLKIQRTERGDSAVYLCASSLGAYSTDTQYFGPGTRLTVL.

The gene calls are TRBV2 and TRBJ1-3, with D possibly matching TRBD1 (6 bases). The V gene's germline CDR1 is SNHLY and CDR2 FYNNEI. The ends were cut back, 4 bases at V and 0 bases at J, with 13 bases in the middle. This CDR3 comprises 16 residues. The CDR3 nucleotides read TGTGCCAGCAGTGTAGACAGGTTCAGCTCTGGAAACACCATATATTTT. Its protein product is CASSVDRFSSGNTIYF.

The chain couples TRBV2 to TRBJ2-7, with 9 bases fitting TRBD2. The V and J ends lost 8 bases and 4 bases, in that order; junction bases with no gene match: 9. The CDR3 consists of 14 residues. Germline assignment: CDR1 SNHLY and CDR2 FYNNEI. The CDR3 sequence is CASLDSSGSYEQYF. In DNA form, the CDR3 reads TGTGCCAGCCTCGACAGTAGCGGGAGTTACGAGCAGTACTTC.

The chain uses TRBV18 and TRBJ1-1; D is perhaps TRBD1 (6 bases). CDR3 length: 15 amino acids. CDR1 is KGHSH and CDR2 is LQKENI in the germline V gene. Trimming stripped 3 bases from V and 1 base from J, with 12 bases between. The CDR3 nucleotides read TGTGCCAGCTCACCCCCGCTGACAGGGAACACTGAAGCTTTCTTT. This translates into CASSPPLTGNTEAFF.

This clone was observed a few times. The chain uses TRBV2 and TRBJ1-5, with a weak D call TRBD1 (5 bases). Germline V CDR1 and CDR2: SNHLY, FYNNEI. The CDR3 has 15 amino acids. Between the trimmed V and J ends, which lost 6 bases and 4 bases, there was a span of 16 bases. CDR3 residues: CASRLPKGRNQPQHF. DNA for the CDR3: TGTGCCAGCAGGCTCCCGAAGGGGAGGAATCAGCCCCAGCATTTT.

This chain links TRBV24-1 with TRBJ2-3; D not certain. Per the germline V gene, CDR1 is KGHDR and CDR2 is SFDVKD. V was shortened by 3 bases and J by 3 bases, with 15 bases between the two germline ends. The CDR3 is 16 residues long. CDR3 bases: TGTGCCACCAGTGATGCAACTACTTCCGGTACAGATACGCAGTATTTT. Amino acids: CATSDATTSGTDTQYF.

V is TRBV19 and J is TRBJ2-1; no clear D gene. Germline values: CDR1 LNHDA, CDR2 SQIVND (reference sequence). The CDR3 has 16 amino acids. V was clipped by 3 bases and J by 2 bases, with 14 bases between them. The CDR3 protein is CASSMAPSRPYNEQFF. CDR3 coding DNA: TGTGCCAGTAGTATGGCACCTTCGAGGCCCTACAATGAGCAGTTCTTC.

This clone was counted a single time. This chain joins TRBV6-6 and TRBJ1-1; D is uncertain. The CDR3 sequence is 14 residues long. Germline values: CDR1 MNHNY, CDR2 SVGAGI (reference sequence). V lost 5 bases, J lost 3 bases, and 13 bases lay in between. The CDR3 coding sequence is TGTGCCAGCAGTCGTACACCAAGTGACACTGAAGCTTTCTTT. Amino acids: CASSRTPSDTEAFF.

V usage is TRBV5-4 and J usage is TRBJ1-2, with D possibly matching TRBD1 (6 bases). This CDR3 region has 15 residues. Trimming took off 4 bases at V and 2 bases at J, with 15 bases between the two ends. CDR1 and CDR2 (germline): SGHNT, YYREEE (reference sequence). The CDR3 is CASSPGGALNYGYTF. The CDR3 bases are TGTGCCAGCAGCCCCGGGGGGGCTCTAAACTATGGCTACACCTTC.

This clone was recorded once. The gene calls are TRBV19 and TRBJ2-7; 10 positions agree with TRBD1. Trimming at V came to 3 bases and at J to 3 bases, leaving 5 bases not matched to a gene. The CDR3 loop spans 15 amino acids. Germline CDR1 reads LNHDA; CDR2 reads SQIVND (reference sequence). Here the CDR3 reads CASSIFGTGVYEQYF. CDR3 DNA: TGTGCCAGTAGTATTTTCGGGACAGGGGTCTACGAGCAGTACTTC.

This chain joins TRBV12-3 or TRBV12-4 and TRBJ1-5; 9 bases are shared with TRBD1. Trimming removed 6 bases from V and 4 bases from J; junction bases left unmatched: 1. CDR3 length equals 13 residues. The CDR3 bases are TGTGCCAGCAGGGGGACAGGGAATCAGCCCCAGCATTTT. It translates to CASRGTGNQPQHF.

The V and J genes are TRBV19 and TRBJ1-1, with D possibly matching TRBD1 (6 bases). CDR1 LNHDA and CDR2 SQIVND come from the germline V gene (reference sequence). The CDR3 covers 15 residues. V dropped 8 bases and J dropped 1 base, with 17 bases sitting between them. CDR3 nucleotide sequence: TGTGCCAGTTCTAATGGGGGCAGGTCGAACACTGAAGCTTTCTTT. Translation: CASSNGGRSNTEAFF.

A note on this clone: The sample contains more than one DNA sequence encoding this CDR3. This chain uses TRBV25-1 with TRBJ1-2; TRBD1 aligns across 10 bases. The germline V gene encodes CDR1 MGHDK and CDR2 SYGVNS. The CDR3 runs to 12 residues. The V and J ends lost 8 bases and 5 bases, in that order; junction bases with no gene match: 2. CDR3 in DNA: TGTGCCAGCCGGACAGGGGGTTATGGCTACACCTTC. Translation: CASRTGGYGYTF.

For this clone: The identical CDR3 is also encoded by other nucleotide sequences in the sample. The chain links TRBV18 to TRBJ1-1; 9 bases match TRBD1. The CDR3 is 15 amino acids. Germline CDR1 and CDR2: KGHSH and LQKENI. J gave up 0 bases and V 6 bases, and 5 bases lay outside the gene matches. Here the CDR3 reads CASSPGQGMNTEAFF. Here the CDR3 DNA reads TGTGCCAGCTCCCCTGGACAGGGGATGAACACTGAAGCTTTCTTT.

The rearrangement uses TRBV11-2 and TRBJ1-2, with 7 bases that match TRBD1. The CDR3 spans 15 residues. After removal of 4 bases from V and 5 bases from J, the junction contained 10 bases not matched to a gene. Germline values: CDR1 SGHAT, CDR2 FQNNGV. The CDR3 DNA reads TGTGCCAGCAGCTCTGACAGGGAGGCAGGGTATGGCTACACCTTC. Translated: CASSSDREAGYGYTF.